One sample yielded the 6 T cell receptor beta chains listed below, sequenced in a study of CD8 T cells in ankylosing spondylitis. General study findings and limits: What seemed typical of ankylosing spondylitis blood was a TCR beta motif built from eight highly homologous variants.

For these receptors, no antigen is known. Via MiXCR, TCRdb re-called the 5' RACE reads, giving one row per CDR3 protein. This sample yields 390,000 or so distinct CDR3 sequences, of which around 22% are seen a single time; about 15% belongs to the top ten. The specimen sequenced was blood, either unsorted or a sorted T cell fraction (not recorded which). The receptors come from a male donor with ankylosing spondylitis.

The chain carries TRBV6-2 or TRBV6-3 and TRBJ2-1; TRBD2 might be the D (6 bases). Germline CDR1 reads MNHEY; CDR2 reads SVGEGT. This CDR3 spans 12 amino acids. V lost 7 bases to trimming and J lost 7 bases, with 11 bases between them. CDR3 region: CASTAGRNEQFF. The CDR3 nucleotides are TGTGCCAGCACGGCAGGGAGGAATGAGCAGTTCTTC.

This clonotype has a handful of counts. For the CDR3, the DNA is TGCGCCAGCAGCCAAGATGGCCTGCAGGGGCCCCAGCCCCAGCATTTT. Protein: CASSQDGLQGPQPQHF. The V call is TRBV4-1, the J call TRBJ1-5, with D maybe TRBD1 (6 bases). CDR3 length: 16 residues. With 0 bases removed from V and 7 bases from J, the gap between germline ends came to 16 bases. Looked up from germline, CDR1 is MGHRA and CDR2 is YSYEKL.

This clonotype was detected a few times. This chain connects TRBV5-1 to TRBJ1-1, with TRBD1 identical over 8 bases. Germline CDR1 and CDR2: SGHRS and YFSETQ. V lost 4 bases, J lost 0 bases, and 8 bases stayed unmatched. This CDR3 is 16 amino acids long. CDR3 DNA: TGCGCCAGCAGCATCGGGACAGGCGCTTTGAACACTGAAGCTTTCTTT. It translates to CASSIGTGALNTEAFF.

The sample holds one count of this clonotype. This chain connects TRBV7-6 to TRBJ1-5, with D possibly matching TRBD1 (6 bases). Trimming took off 2 bases at V and 6 bases at J, with 23 bases between the two ends. The CDR3 consists of 18 residues. Germline V gene sequence: CDR1 SGHVS, CDR2 FNYEAQ. The CDR3 nucleotides read TGTGCCAGCAGCTTAACGGCCAGGGGCGGCCCGCAAAGTCAGCCCCAGCATTTT. It specifies CASSLTARGGPQSQPQHF.

This clonotype was observed at least ten times. The chain recombines TRBV5-1 with TRBJ2-2, with 9 bases that match TRBD2. Germline CDR1 is SGHRS and CDR2 is YFSETQ. CDR3 length equals 17 residues. V lost 1 base to trimming and J lost 0 bases; unmatched junction nucleotides: 4. This chain's CDR3 is CASSLRAGGPNTGELFF. Written as DNA, the CDR3 is TGCGCCAGCAGCTTGAGGGCGGGAGGGCCGAACACCGGGGAGCTGTTTTTT.

In this sample, this clonotype turned up a few times. The chain combines TRBV12-3 or TRBV12-4 with TRBJ2-2; possible D gene TRBD2, 6 bases. The CDR3 is 15 amino acids. Trimming shortened V by 1 base and J by 4 bases, and 10 bases separated the two germline ends. CDR3 sequence: CASSLGLGGTGELFF. In DNA form, the CDR3 reads TGTGCCAGCAGTTTAGGGTTGGGAGGCACCGGGGAGCTGTTTTTT.